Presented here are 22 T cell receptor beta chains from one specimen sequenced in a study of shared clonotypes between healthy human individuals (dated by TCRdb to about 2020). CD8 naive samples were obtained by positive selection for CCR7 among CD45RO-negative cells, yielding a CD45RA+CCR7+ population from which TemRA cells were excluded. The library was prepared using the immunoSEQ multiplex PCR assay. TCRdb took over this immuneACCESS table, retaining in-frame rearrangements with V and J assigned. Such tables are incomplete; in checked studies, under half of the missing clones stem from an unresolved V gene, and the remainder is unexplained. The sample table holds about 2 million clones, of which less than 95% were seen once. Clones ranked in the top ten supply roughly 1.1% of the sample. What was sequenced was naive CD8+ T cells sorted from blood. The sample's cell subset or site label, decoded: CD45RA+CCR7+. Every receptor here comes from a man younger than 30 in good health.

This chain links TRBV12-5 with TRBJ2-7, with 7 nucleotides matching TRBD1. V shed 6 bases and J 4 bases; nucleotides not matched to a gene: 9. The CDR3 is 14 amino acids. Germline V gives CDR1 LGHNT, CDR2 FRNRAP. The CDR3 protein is CASGPGTDLYEQYF. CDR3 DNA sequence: TGTGCTAGTGGCCCCGGGACAGATCTGTACGAGCAGTACTTC.

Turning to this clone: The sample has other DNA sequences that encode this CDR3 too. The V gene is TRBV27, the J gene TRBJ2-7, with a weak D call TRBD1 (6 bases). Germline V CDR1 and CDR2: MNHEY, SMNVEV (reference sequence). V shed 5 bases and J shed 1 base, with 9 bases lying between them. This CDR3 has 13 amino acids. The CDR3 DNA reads TGTGCCAGCAGTCGTGGACAGTCCTACGAGCAGTACTTC. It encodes CASSRGQSYEQYF.

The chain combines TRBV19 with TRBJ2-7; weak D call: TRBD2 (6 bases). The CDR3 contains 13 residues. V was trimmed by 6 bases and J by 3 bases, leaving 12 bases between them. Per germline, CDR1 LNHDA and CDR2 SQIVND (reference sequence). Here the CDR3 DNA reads TGTGCCAGTAGCAGCGGGCTTGACTACGAGCAGTACTTC. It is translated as CASSSGLDYEQYF.

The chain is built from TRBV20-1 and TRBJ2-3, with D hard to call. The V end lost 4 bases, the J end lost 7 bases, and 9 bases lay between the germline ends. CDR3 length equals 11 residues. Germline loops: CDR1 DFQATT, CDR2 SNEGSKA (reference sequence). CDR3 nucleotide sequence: TGCAGTGCTAAACCCGACCATACGCAGTATTTT. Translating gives CSAKPDHTQYF.

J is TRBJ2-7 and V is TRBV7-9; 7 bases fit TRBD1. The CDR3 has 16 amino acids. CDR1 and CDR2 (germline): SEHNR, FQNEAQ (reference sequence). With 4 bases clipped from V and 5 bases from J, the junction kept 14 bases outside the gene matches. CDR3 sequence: CASSSRDSSLIHEQYF. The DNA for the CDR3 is TGTGCCAGCAGCTCCCGGGACAGTTCCCTCATCCACGAGCAGTACTTC.

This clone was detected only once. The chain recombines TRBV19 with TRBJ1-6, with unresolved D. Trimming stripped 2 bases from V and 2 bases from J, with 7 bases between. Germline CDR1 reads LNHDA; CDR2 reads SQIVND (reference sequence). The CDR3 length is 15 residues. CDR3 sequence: CASSILGAYNSPLHF. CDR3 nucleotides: TGTGCCAGTAGTATACTCGGGGCCTATAATTCACCCCTCCACTTT.

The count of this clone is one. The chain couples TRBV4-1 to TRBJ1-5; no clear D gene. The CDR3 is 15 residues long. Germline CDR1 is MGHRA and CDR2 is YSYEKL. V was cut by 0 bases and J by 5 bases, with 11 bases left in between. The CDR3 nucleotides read TGCGCCAGCAGCCAAGAACTCCGGGAGGATCAGCCCCAGCATTTT. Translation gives CASSQELREDQPQHF.

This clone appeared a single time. The CDR3 here is CASFRPGAGELFF. CDR3 bases: TGTGCCAGCTTCCGACCCGGAGCAGGGGAGCTGTTTTTT. The chain is built from TRBV6-6 and TRBJ2-2; D remains ambiguous. CDR3 size: 13 residues. V dropped 8 bases and J dropped 8 bases, with 15 bases sitting between them. Per the germline V gene, CDR1 is MNHNY and CDR2 is SVGAGI (reference sequence).

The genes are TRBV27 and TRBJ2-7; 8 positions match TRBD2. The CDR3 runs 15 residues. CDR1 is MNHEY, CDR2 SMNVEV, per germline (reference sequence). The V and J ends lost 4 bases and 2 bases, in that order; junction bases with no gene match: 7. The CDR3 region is CASSSYGTSPYEQYF. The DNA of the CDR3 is TGTGCCAGCAGTTCCTACGGGACTAGTCCCTACGAGCAGTACTTC.

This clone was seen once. The CDR3 coding sequence is TGTGCCAGTAGTCCAGCGGGACACCTACTAACTGAGCAGTTCTTC. Translating it yields CASSPAGHLLTEQFF. The chain employs TRBV19 and TRBJ2-1; tentatively, D is TRBD2 (7 bases). CDR1 LNHDA and CDR2 SQIVND come from the germline V gene (reference sequence). With 5 bases removed from V and 9 bases from J, the gap between germline ends came to 20 bases. The CDR3 is 15 amino acids.

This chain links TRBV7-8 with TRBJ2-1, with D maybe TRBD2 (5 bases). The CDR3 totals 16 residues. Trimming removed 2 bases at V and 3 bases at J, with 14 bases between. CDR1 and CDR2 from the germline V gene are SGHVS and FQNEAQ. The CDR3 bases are TGTGCCAGCAGCTTACCCCCGCTAGCTGGCTACAATGAGCAGTTCTTC. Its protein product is CASSLPPLAGYNEQFF.

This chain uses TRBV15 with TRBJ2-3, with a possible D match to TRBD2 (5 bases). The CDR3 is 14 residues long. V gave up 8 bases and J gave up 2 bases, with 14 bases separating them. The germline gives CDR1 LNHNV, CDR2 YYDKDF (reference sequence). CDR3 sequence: CATRDRGYTDTQYF. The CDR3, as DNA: TGTGCCACCCGAGATCGGGGATACACAGATACGCAGTATTTT. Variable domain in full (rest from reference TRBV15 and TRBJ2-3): DAMVIQNPRYQVTQFGKPVTLSCSQTLNHNVMYWYQQKSSQAPKLLFHYYDKDFNNEADTPDNFQSRRPNTSFCFLDIRSPGLGDTAMYLCATRDRGYTDTQYFGPGTRLTVL.

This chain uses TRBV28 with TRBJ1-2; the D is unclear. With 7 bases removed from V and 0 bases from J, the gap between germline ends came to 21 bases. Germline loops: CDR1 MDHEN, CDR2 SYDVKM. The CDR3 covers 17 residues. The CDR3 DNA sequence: TGTGCCAGCACCTCAAGGAGGCAGATAACTTCTAACTATGGCTACACCTTC. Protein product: CASTSRRQITSNYGYTF.

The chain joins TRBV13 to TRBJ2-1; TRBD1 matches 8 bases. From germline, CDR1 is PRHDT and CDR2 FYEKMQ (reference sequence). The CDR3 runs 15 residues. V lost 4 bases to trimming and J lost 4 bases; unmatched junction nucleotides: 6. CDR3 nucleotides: TGTGCCAGCAGCTACCGGACAGGGTTGTACAATGAGCAGTTCTTC. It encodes CASSYRTGLYNEQFF.

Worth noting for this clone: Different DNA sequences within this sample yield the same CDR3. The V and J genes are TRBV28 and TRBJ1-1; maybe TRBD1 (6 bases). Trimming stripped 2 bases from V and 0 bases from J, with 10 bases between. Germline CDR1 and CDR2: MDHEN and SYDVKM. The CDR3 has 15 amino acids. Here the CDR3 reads CASSLGGTMNTEAFF. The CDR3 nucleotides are TGTGCCAGCAGTTTAGGGGGCACCATGAACACTGAAGCTTTCTTT.

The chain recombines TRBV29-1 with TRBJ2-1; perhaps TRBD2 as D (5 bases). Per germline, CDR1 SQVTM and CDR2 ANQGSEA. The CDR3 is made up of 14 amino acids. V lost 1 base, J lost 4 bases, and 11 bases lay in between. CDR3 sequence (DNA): TGCAGCGTTGAAGGCCAGCGGAGTTACAATGAGCAGTTCTTC. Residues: CSVEGQRSYNEQFF.

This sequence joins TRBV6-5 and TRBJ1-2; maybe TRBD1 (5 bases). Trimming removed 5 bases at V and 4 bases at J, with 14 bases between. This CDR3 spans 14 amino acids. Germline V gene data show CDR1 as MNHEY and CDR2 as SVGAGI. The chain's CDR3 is CASSTVGVGYGYTF. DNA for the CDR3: TGTGCCAGCAGTACCGTGGGGGTTGGCTATGGCTACACCTTC.

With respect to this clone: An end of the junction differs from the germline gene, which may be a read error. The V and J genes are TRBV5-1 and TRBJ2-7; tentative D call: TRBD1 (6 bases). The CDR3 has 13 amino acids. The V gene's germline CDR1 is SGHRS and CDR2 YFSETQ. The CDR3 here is CASSFALGGVVDF. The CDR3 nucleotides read TGCGCCAGCAGCTTTGCTTTAGGGGGAGTAGTGGACTTC.

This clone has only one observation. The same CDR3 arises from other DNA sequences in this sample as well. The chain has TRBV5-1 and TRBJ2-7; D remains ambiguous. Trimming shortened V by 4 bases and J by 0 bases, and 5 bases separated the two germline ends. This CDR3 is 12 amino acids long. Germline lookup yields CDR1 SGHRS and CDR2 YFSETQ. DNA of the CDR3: TGCGCCAGCAGCCCCGACTCCTACGAGCAGTACTTC. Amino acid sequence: CASSPDSYEQYF.

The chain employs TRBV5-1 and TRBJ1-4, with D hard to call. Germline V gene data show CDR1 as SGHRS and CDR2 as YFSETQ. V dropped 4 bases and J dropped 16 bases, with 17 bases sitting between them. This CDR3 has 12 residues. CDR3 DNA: TGCGCCAGCAGCCTACCTAGGGAGGTTCGGTTTTTT. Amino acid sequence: CASSLPREVRFF. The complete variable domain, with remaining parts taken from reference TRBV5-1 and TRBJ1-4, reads KAGVTQTPRYLIKTRGQQVTLSCSPISGHRSVSWYQQTPGQGLQFLFEYFSETQRNKGNFPGRFSGRQFSNSRSEMNVSTLELGDSALYLCASSLPREVRFFGSGTQLSVL.

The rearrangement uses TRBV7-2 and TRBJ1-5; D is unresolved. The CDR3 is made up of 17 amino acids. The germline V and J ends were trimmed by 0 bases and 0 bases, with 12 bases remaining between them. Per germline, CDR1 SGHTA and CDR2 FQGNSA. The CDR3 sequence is CASSLARTDYSNQPQHF. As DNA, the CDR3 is TGTGCCAGCAGCTTAGCGCGCACAGACTATAGCAATCAGCCCCAGCATTTT.

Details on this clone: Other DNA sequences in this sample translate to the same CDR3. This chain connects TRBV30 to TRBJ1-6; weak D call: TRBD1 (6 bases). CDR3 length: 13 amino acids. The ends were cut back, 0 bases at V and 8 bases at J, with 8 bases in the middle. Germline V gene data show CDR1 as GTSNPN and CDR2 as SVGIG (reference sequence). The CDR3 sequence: CAWSVQGDSPLHF. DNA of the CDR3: TGTGCCTGGAGTGTACAGGGCGATTCACCCCTCCACTTT.